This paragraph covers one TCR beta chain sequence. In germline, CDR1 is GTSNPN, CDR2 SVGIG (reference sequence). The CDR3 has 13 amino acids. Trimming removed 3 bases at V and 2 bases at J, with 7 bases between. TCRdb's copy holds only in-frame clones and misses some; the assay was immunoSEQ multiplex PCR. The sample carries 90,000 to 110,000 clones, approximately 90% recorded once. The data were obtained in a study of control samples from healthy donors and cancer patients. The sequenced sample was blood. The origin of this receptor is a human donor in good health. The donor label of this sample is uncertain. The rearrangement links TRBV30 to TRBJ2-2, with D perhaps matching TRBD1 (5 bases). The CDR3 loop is CAWRGANTGELFF. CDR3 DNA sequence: TGTGCCTGGAGAGGGGCTAACACCGGGGAGCTGTTTTTT.